The rows below give T cell receptor beta chains drawn from one sample of a study of CD8 T cells in ankylosing spondylitis. TCRdb reprocessed the 5' RACE reads with MiXCR, giving one entry per CDR3 protein. The sample includes roughly 700,000 distinct CDR3 sequences, 19% of them seen just once. Material for sequencing was blood, either unsorted or a sorted T cell fraction (not recorded which). The receptors originated from a male donor with ankylosing spondylitis. Both conserved end residues are part of each CDR3. D genes are given only for firm matches. The size of a clone is reported for some rows only, either as once, few or many, or as a class for expanded clones.

v_call	clone_size	j_call	d_call	cdr3_aa	cdr3_nt
TRBV12-3/TRBV12-4	.	TRBJ2-1	.	CASSFGFGTRSYNEQFF	TGTGCCAGCAGTTTCGGTTTCGGGACACGGTCCTACAATGAGCAGTTCTTC
TRBV6-4	few	TRBJ2-2	.	CASRRDDPPGELFF	TGTGCCAGCAGACGGGACGATCCTCCCGGGGAGCTGTTTTTT
TRBV10-3	.	TRBJ2-7	.	CAISDGRGYEQYF	TGTGCCATCAGTGACGGCAGGGGTTACGAGCAGTACTTC
TRBV12-3/TRBV12-4	many	TRBJ2-5	.	CASSPRETQYF	TGTGCCAGCAGCCCCCGGGAGACCCAGTACTTC
TRBV25-1	few	TRBJ2-2	.	CASRGIGHTGELFF	TGTGCCAGCAGAGGTATAGGTCACACCGGGGAGCTGTTTTTT
TRBV5-1	.	TRBJ1-1	.	CASSQTPNTEAFF	TGCGCCAGCAGCCAGACACCTAACACTGAAGCTTTCTTT
TRBV12-3/TRBV12-4	.	TRBJ1-2	.	CASSLAGRNYGYTF	TGTGCCAGCAGTTTAGCTGGCAGAAATTATGGCTACACCTTC
TRBV20-1	.	TRBJ2-5	TRBD2	CSACTSGGGETQYF	TGCAGTGCTTGCACCAGCGGGGGGGGTGAGACCCAGTACTTC
TRBV27	few	TRBJ2-3	TRBD2	CASSSLGLAGYTDTQYF	TGTGCCAGCTCTTCCCTCGGGCTAGCGGGATACACAGATACGCAGTATTTT
TRBV11-2	many	TRBJ2-1	.	CASSVRDTPYNEQFF	TGTGCCAGCAGCGTCCGGGACACCCCATACAATGAGCAGTTCTTC
TRBV7-2	.	TRBJ2-7	TRBD2	CASSSSSGRRNEQYF	TGTGCCAGCAGCTCGTCTAGCGGGAGACGCAACGAGCAGTACTTC
TRBV5-1	many	TRBJ2-1	TRBD2	CASSLTTSGNNEQFF	TGCGCCAGCAGCTTGACGACTAGCGGGAACAATGAGCAGTTCTTC
TRBV11-3	few	TRBJ2-3	TRBD1	CASSLFSGQVRDTQYF	TGTGCCAGCAGCTTATTCTCGGGACAGGTGCGAGATACGCAGTATTTT
TRBV7-9	.	TRBJ2-5	.	CASSPPLTQYF	TGTGCCAGCAGTCCTCCCCTGACCCAGTACTTC
TRBV4-3	.	TRBJ1-3	.	CASSQDATPRGNTIYF	TGCGCCAGCAGCCAAGACGCTACCCCCCGCGGAAACACCATATATTTT
TRBV25-1	few	TRBJ1-5	.	CASRGGGGGSNQPQHF	TGTGCCAGCAGGGGGGGGGGTGGAGGGAGCAATCAGCCCCAGCATTTT
TRBV20-1	.	TRBJ1-5	TRBD1	CSARDRRAGTENQPQHF	TGCAGTGCTAGAGATCGAAGGGCCGGGACAGAAAACCAGCCCCAGCATTTT
TRBV6-1	many	TRBJ1-2	.	CASSGSNLGGVYGYTF	TGTGCCAGCAGTGGATCAAACCTGGGCGGGGTCTATGGCTACACCTTC
TRBV5-1	.	TRBJ2-5	.	CASSLAGAPPETQYF	TGCGCCAGCAGCTTGGCCGGGGCGCCCCCGGAGACCCAGTACTTC
TRBV20-1	.	TRBJ2-1	TRBD2	CSARRAGGTYNEQFF	TGCAGTGCTCGAAGAGCGGGAGGGACTTACAATGAGCAGTTCTTC
TRBV27	few	TRBJ2-7	.	CASSSTGHEQYF	TGTGCCAGCAGTTCAACAGGGCACGAGCAGTACTTC
TRBV29-1	few	TRBJ1-1	.	CSVVGSPDEAFF	TGCAGCGTTGTTGGGTCCCCGGATGAAGCTTTCTTT
TRBV6-1	few	TRBJ1-5	.	CASSAGHSEQPQHF	TGTGCCAGCAGTGCCGGACACTCCGAACAGCCCCAGCATTTT
TRBV29-1	.	TRBJ1-1	.	CSAQGTRDTTEAFF	TGCAGCGCCCAGGGGACGCGGGATACGACTGAAGCTTTCTTT
TRBV5-1	few	TRBJ1-1	.	CASSTTVTEAFF	TGCGCCAGCAGCACGACGGTCACTGAAGCTTTCTTT
TRBV5-1	few	TRBJ1-4	.	CASSGSATNEKLFF	TGCGCCAGCAGCGGATCCGCAACTAATGAAAAACTGTTTTTT
TRBV20-1	.	TRBJ2-1	.	CSAKARGGDRYNEQFF	TGCAGTGCTAAAGCCAGGGGGGGGGACAGGTACAATGAGCAGTTCTTC
TRBV20-1	once	TRBJ1-5	TRBD1	CSAGRPGQGLSNQPQHF	TGCAGTGCTGGAAGACCGGGACAGGGACTTAGCAATCAGCCCCAGCATTTT
TRBV19	.	TRBJ1-1	.	CASSIGWDTEAFF	TGTGCCAGTAGTATAGGGTGGGACACTGAAGCTTTCTTT
TRBV7-2	few	TRBJ1-2	.	CASSLPGTAGNGYTF	TGTGCCAGCAGCTTACCCGGGACGGCCGGCAATGGCTACACCTTC
TRBV6-5	.	TRBJ2-7	.	CASSFRDTYEQYF	TGTGCCAGCAGTTTCCGGGACACCTACGAGCAGTACTTC
TRBV7-2	few	TRBJ2-5	TRBD2	CASSQGLGQETQYF	TGTGCCAGCAGTCAAGGACTAGGCCAAGAGACCCAGTACTTC
TRBV5-1	.	TRBJ1-2	TRBD1	CASSFGTGAGYTF	TGCGCCAGCAGCTTTGGGACAGGGGCTGGCTACACCTTC
TRBV6-5	.	TRBJ2-2	.	CASSFETGELFF	TGTGCCAGCAGTTTCGAGACCGGGGAGCTGTTTTTT
TRBV25-1	.	TRBJ2-1	.	CASSERSGISYNEQFF	TGTGCCAGCAGTGAAAGGTCGGGAATCTCCTACAATGAGCAGTTCTTC
TRBV10-3	.	TRBJ2-5	TRBD2	CAISEGTSGVQETQYF	TGTGCCATCAGTGAGGGGACTAGCGGAGTCCAAGAGACCCAGTACTTC
TRBV20-1	.	TRBJ2-5	.	CSAGGLEGETQYF	TGCAGTGCTGGGGGGCTTGAGGGAGAGACCCAGTACTTC
TRBV7-9	.	TRBJ2-3	.	CASSPPVGYHTDTQYF	TGTGCCAGCAGCCCACCTGTGGGTTACCACACAGATACGCAGTATTTT
TRBV5-1	few	TRBJ2-7	.	CASSLGPGRNYEQYF	TGCGCCAGCAGCTTGGGTCCGGGACGGAACTACGAGCAGTACTTC
TRBV12-3/TRBV12-4	few	TRBJ1-2	TRBD1	CASTLIDRGAYGYTF	TGTGCCAGCACCCTAATTGACAGGGGGGCCTATGGCTACACCTTC
TRBV20-1	.	TRBJ1-1	.	CSASNSLNTEAFF	TGCAGTGCTAGCAACAGTCTGAACACTGAAGCTTTCTTT